The present T cell receptor beta chain was sequenced within a study of cytomegalovirus exposure and HLA in healthy donors. General study points: CMV serostatus alone was available as immune exposure information. Cytomegalovirus-associated status was assigned to 150 or so TCR beta chains.

The study ran its PCR with 60 Vbeta and 13 Jbeta primers. Sequencing was performed with immunoSEQ multiplex PCR; in TCRdb, only in-frame clones are kept and a portion is missing. In the table there are 270,000 or so clones, roughly 91% of which are singletons. Comment on this clone: Antigen specificity is unknown.

The V gene lost 2 bases and the J gene lost 4 bases, with 8 bases spanning the gap. The V gene's germline CDR1 is MNHNS and CDR2 SASEGT. There are 14 residues in the CDR3. Donors were ostensibly healthy at sampling, although undocumented immune exposures were probable. V gene TRBV6-1 combines with J gene TRBJ1-4; possibly TRBD1 for D (5 bases). This clonotype was obtained from a girl aged 2 to 9 in good health and CMV-seronegative. Sequenced input: PBMCs. The CDR3 nucleotides read TGTGCCAGCAGTGAATTGGGGGGTAATGAAAAACTGTTTTTT. Amino acid sequence: CASSELGGNEKLFF.